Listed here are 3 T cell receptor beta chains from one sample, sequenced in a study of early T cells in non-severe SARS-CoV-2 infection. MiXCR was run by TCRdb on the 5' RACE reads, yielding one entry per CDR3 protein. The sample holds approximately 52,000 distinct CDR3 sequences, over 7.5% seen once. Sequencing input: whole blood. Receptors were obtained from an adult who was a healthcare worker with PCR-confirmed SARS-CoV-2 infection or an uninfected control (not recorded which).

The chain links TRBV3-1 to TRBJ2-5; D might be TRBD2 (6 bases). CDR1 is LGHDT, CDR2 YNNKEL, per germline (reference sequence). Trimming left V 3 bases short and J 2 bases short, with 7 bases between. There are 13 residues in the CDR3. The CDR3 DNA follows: TGTGCCAGCAGCCACGCGGGACAAGAGACCCAGTACTTC. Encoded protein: CASSHAGQETQYF.

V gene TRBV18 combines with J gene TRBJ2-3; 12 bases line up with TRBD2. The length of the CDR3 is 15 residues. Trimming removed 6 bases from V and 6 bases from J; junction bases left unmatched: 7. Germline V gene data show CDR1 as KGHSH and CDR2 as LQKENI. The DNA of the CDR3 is TGTGCCAGCTCCCCGGGACTAGCGGGCCCCGATACGCAGTATTTT. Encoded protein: CASSPGLAGPDTQYF.

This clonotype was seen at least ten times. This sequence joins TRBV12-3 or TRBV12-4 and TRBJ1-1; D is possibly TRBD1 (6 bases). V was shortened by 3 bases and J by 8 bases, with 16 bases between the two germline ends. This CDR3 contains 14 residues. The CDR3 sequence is CASSFSGQGFEAFF. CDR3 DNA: TGTGCCAGCAGTTTCTCAGGGCAGGGGTTCGAAGCTTTCTTT.